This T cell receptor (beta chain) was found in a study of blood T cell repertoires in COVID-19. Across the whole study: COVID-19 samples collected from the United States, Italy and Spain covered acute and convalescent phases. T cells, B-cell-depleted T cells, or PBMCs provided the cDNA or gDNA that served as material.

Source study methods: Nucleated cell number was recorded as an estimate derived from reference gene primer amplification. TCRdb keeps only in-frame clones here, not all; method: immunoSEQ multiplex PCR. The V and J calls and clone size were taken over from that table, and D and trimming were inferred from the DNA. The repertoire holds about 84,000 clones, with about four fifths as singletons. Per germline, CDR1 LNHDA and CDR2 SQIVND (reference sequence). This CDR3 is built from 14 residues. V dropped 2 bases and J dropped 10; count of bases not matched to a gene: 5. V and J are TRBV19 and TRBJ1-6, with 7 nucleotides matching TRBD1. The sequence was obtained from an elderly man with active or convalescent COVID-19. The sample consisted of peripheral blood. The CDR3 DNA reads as TGTGCCAGTAGTATAAAAGGGGGCGAATCACCCCTCCACTTT. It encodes CASSIKGGESPLHF. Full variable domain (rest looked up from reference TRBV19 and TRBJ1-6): DGGITQSPKYLFRKEGQNVTLSCEQNLNHDAMYWYRQDPGQGLRLIYYSQIVNDFQKGDIAEGYSVSREKKESFPLTVTSAQKNPTAFYLCASSIKGGESPLHFGNGTRLTVT.